This TCR beta chain was identified during a study of CD4 T cells in relation to SARS-CoV-2 and coronaviruses. Study results and caveats: Monoreactive clones expanded significantly more to SARS-CoV-2 than crossreactive clones did. No donor gave both pre-pandemic and post-infection samples.

Produced via immunoSEQ multiplex PCR; TCRdb's table is partial and in-frame only. In the table there are 15,000 to 20,000 clones, more than 75% of which are singletons. The unexposed donors gave CD4+ T cells in about 2010-2019, prior to COVID-19. Isolation of CD4+ T cells took place after roughly nine days in culture. Cells permitting, SARS-CoV-2 S/N and four cold-coronavirus spikes were tested on unexposed-donor CD4+ T cells. Each well had 1.5 million to 2.5 million PBMCs in about 5% human AB serum with IL-2. To note about this clone: The target antigen is unknown.

Sequences were obtained from CD4+ T cells from PBMCs, cultured in vitro. This TCR was recovered from a human donor in good health.

CDR3 protein: CASSRAWRETYNEQFF. In DNA, the CDR3 is TGTGCCAGCAGCCGAGCCTGGCGGGAAACCTACAATGAGCAGTTCTTC. The chain recombines TRBV5-6 with TRBJ2-1, with D tentatively TRBD2 (6 bases). Germline assignment: CDR1 SGHDT and CDR2 YYEEEE. V was cut by 4 bases and J by 2 bases, with 16 bases left in between. This CDR3 has 16 amino acids.